This is a list of T cell receptor beta chains from one sample in a study of sequential checkpoint blockade in melanoma. Profiled with immunoSEQ multiplex PCR; TCRdb holds only in-frame clones, not every one. The top ten clones hold about 24% of a sample with about 12,000 clones, about 65% of them seen once. The input for sequencing was CD8+ T cells sorted from blood (inferred from file names), taken from a patient given nivolumab and ipilimumab in sequence. Receptor source: a human donor with melanoma. Both conserved end residues are part of each CDR3. The order of the fields is V gene, J gene, clone size, D gene, CDR3 protein, CDR3 DNA. The D gene is left open where the match is weak. A clone size is listed for some rows: how often the clone was seen (once, few, many), or a class if it is expanded.

V: TRBV9
J: TRBJ2-3
size: .
D: TRBD1
CDR3: CASSAQGQGEKDTQYF
DNA: TGTGCCAGCAGCGCACAGGGACAGGGGGAGAAAGATACGCAGTATTTT

V: TRBV2
J: TRBJ1-5
size: .
D: TRBD1
CDR3: CASSYPGQGAWNQPQHF
DNA: TGTGCCAGCAGTTATCCGGGACAGGGGGCTTGGAATCAGCCCCAGCATTTT

V: TRBV2
J: TRBJ2-2
size: .
D: TRBD1
CDR3: CASRIDRERLLIGELFF
DNA: TGTGCCAGCAGAATAGACAGGGAGAGACTCCTGATCGGGGAGCTGTTTTTT

V: TRBV11-2
J: TRBJ2-7
size: .
D: .
CDR3: CASSFLREQYF
DNA: TGTGCCAGCAGCTTCCTGAGGGAGCAGTACTTC

V: TRBV27
J: TRBJ1-1
size: .
D: .
CDR3: CASSSLSLQDTEAFF
DNA: TGTGCCAGCAGTTCTCTCTCTTTACAGGACACTGAAGCTTTCTTT

V: TRBV29-1
J: TRBJ2-7
size: .
D: .
CDR3: CSVDGGQGRSYEQYF
DNA: TGCAGCGTTGATGGTGGGCAGGGGCGATCCTACGAGCAGTACTTC

V: TRBV5-6
J: TRBJ2-1
size: .
D: TRBD2
CDR3: CASDSSGSYNEQFF
DNA: TGTGCCAGCGATTCTAGCGGGAGTTACAATGAGCAGTTCTTC

V: TRBV7-3
J: TRBJ2-1
size: .
D: TRBD2
CDR3: CASSLLAGGNNEQFF
DNA: TGTGCCAGCAGCTTACTAGCGGGGGGGAACAATGAGCAGTTCTTC

V: TRBV7-3
J: TRBJ2-7
size: .
D: .
CDR3: CASSLSPGSNYEQYF
DNA: TGTGCCAGCAGCTTAAGTCCGGGATCGAACTACGAGCAGTACTTC

V: TRBV9
J: TRBJ2-3
size: .
D: TRBD2
CDR3: CASSVAGTSGSGDTQYF
DNA: TGTGCCAGCAGCGTAGCCGGGACTAGCGGGAGTGGAGATACGCAGTATTTT

V: TRBV6-5
J: TRBJ2-2
size: .
D: .
CDR3: CASSYRAGGTGELFF
DNA: TGTGCCAGCAGTTACAGGGCCGGCGGGACCGGGGAGCTGTTTTTT

V: TRBV4-3
J: TRBJ2-3
size: .
D: TRBD2
CDR3: CASSQDLPASGTDTQYF
DNA: TGCGCCAGCAGCCAAGATCTCCCGGCTAGCGGGACAGATACGCAGTATTTT

V: TRBV4-3
J: TRBJ2-5
size: .
D: TRBD2
CDR3: CASSLGLAGETQYF
DNA: TGCGCCAGCAGCCTCGGACTAGCGGGAGAGACCCAGTACTTC

V: TRBV4-1
J: TRBJ2-1
size: .
D: TRBD2
CDR3: CASSRLSGSSYNEQFF
DNA: TGCGCCAGCAGCCGTCTAAGCGGGAGCTCCTACAATGAGCAGTTCTTC

V: TRBV10-3
J: TRBJ1-3
size: .
D: TRBD1
CDR3: CAISESGDRGPALSGNTIYF
DNA: TGTGCCATCAGTGAGTCAGGGGACAGGGGGCCTGCGCTCTCGGGAAACACCATATATTTT

V: TRBV7-7
J: TRBJ2-1
size: few
D: .
CDR3: CASSLISGTYNEQFF
DNA: TGTGCCAGCAGCTTAATCAGCGGAACTTACAATGAGCAGTTCTTC

V: TRBV19
J: TRBJ2-7
size: .
D: TRBD2
CDR3: CASSIEASGRAVSYEQYF
DNA: TGTGCCAGTAGTATAGAGGCTAGCGGGAGGGCCGTTTCCTACGAGCAGTACTTC

V: TRBV30
J: TRBJ2-1
size: once
D: TRBD2
CDR3: CAWGTGTSVNEQFF
DNA: TGTGCCTGGGGGACCGGGACTAGCGTCAATGAGCAGTTCTTC

V: TRBV6-4
J: TRBJ2-7
size: .
D: .
CDR3: CASSLRENEQYF
DNA: TGTGCCAGCAGCCTCAGGGAAAACGAGCAGTACTTC

V: TRBV7-9
J: TRBJ2-3
size: .
D: .
CDR3: CASSLGGGGDTQYF
DNA: TGTGCCAGCAGCCTAGGGGGAGGAGGGGATACGCAGTATTTT

V: TRBV4-1
J: TRBJ1-4
size: few
D: TRBD1
CDR3: CASSQVEGAGEKLFF
DNA: TGCGCCAGCAGCCAAGTGGAGGGGGCTGGAGAAAAACTGTTTTTT

V: TRBV28
J: TRBJ2-7
size: .
D: .
CDR3: CASSKNGSKRQYF
DNA: TGTGCCAGCAGTAAAAACGGTAGCAAGAGGCAGTACTTC

V: TRBV4-1
J: TRBJ2-7
size: once
D: .
CDR3: CASSQAQGQYEQYF
DNA: TGCGCCAGCAGCCAAGCCCAGGGGCAATACGAGCAGTACTTC

V: TRBV9
J: TRBJ2-7
size: few
D: .
CDR3: CASSPETAPYEQYF
DNA: TGTGCCAGCAGCCCCGAAACAGCTCCCTACGAGCAGTACTTC

V: TRBV19
J: TRBJ2-1
size: .
D: .
CDR3: CASRIIGSNSYNEQFF
DNA: TGTGCCAGTAGAATCATCGGGAGTAACTCCTACAATGAGCAGTTCTTC

V: TRBV7-8
J: TRBJ2-7
size: .
D: .
CDR3: CASSLWAGPSYEQYF
DNA: TGTGCCAGCAGCTTATGGGCAGGGCCCTCCTACGAGCAGTACTTC

V: TRBV4-1
J: TRBJ2-5
size: .
D: TRBD1
CDR3: CASSPSTGASETQYF
DNA: TGCGCCAGCAGCCCGTCGACAGGGGCGTCAGAGACCCAGTACTTC

V: TRBV7-6
J: TRBJ2-2
size: .
D: TRBD2
CDR3: CASSSPPGTRGTGELFF
DNA: TGTGCCAGCAGCTCCCCTCCCGGGACTAGGGGAACCGGGGAGCTGTTTTTT

V: TRBV4-2
J: TRBJ2-3
size: .
D: TRBD2
CDR3: CASSQPERGSTDTQYF
DNA: TGTGCCAGCAGCCAACCAGAGCGGGGGAGCACAGATACGCAGTATTTT

V: TRBV7-9
J: TRBJ2-5
size: .
D: TRBD1
CDR3: CASSLAGTGAQETQYF
DNA: TGTGCCAGCAGCTTAGCCGGGACAGGGGCCCAAGAGACCCAGTACTTC

V: TRBV9
J: TRBJ2-3
size: once
D: TRBD1
CDR3: CASSDPNRDRSDTQYF
DNA: TGTGCCAGCAGCGACCCTAACCGGGACAGGTCAGATACGCAGTATTTT

V: TRBV5-1
J: TRBJ2-7
size: .
D: .
CDR3: CASSPQALLYEQYF
DNA: TGCGCCAGCAGCCCCCAGGCTCTCCTTTACGAGCAGTACTTC

V: TRBV11-2
J: TRBJ2-1
size: .
D: .
CDR3: CASSTQVYNEQFF
DNA: TGTGCCAGCAGCACTCAGGTTTACAATGAGCAGTTCTTC

V: TRBV7-8
J: TRBJ2-1
size: once
D: TRBD2
CDR3: CASSGGIAGDNEQFF
DNA: TGTGCCAGCAGCGGCGGAATAGCGGGGGACAATGAGCAGTTCTTC

V: TRBV7-9
J: TRBJ2-1
size: .
D: .
CDR3: CASSLYEGLSYNEQFF
DNA: TGTGCCAGCAGCTTATATGAGGGTCTTTCCTACAATGAGCAGTTCTTC

V: TRBV10-3
J: TRBJ2-5
size: .
D: TRBD2
CDR3: CAISVRGFQETQYF
DNA: TGTGCCATCAGTGTGCGGGGGTTCCAAGAGACCCAGTACTTC

V: TRBV12-5
J: TRBJ2-7
size: .
D: TRBD1
CDR3: CASDIAGTGALGEQYF
DNA: TGTGCTAGTGACATAGCCGGGACAGGGGCCTTGGGGGAGCAGTACTTC

V: TRBV7-2
J: TRBJ2-5
size: few
D: TRBD1
CDR3: CASSRQGEGETQYF
DNA: TGTGCCAGCAGCCGACAGGGGGAAGGGGAGACCCAGTACTTC

V: TRBV4-3
J: TRBJ1-1
size: medium-sized
D: .
CDR3: CASSRTTGNTEAFF
DNA: TGCGCCAGCAGCCGTACGACAGGGAACACTGAAGCTTTCTTT

V: TRBV10-1
J: TRBJ2-6
size: few
D: .
CDR3: CASSNYERSHKSRANVLTF
DNA: TGCGCCAGCAGTAACTACGAAAGATCGCACAAAAGTCGGGCCAACGTCCTGACTTTC

V: TRBV7-9
J: TRBJ2-2
size: .
D: TRBD1
CDR3: CASSLRDRGFTGELFF
DNA: TGTGCCAGCAGCTTAAGAGACAGGGGTTTTACCGGGGAGCTGTTTTTT

V: TRBV7-8
J: TRBJ2-7
size: .
D: TRBD1
CDR3: CASSKGQGRSSYEQYF
DNA: TGTGCCAGCAGCAAAGGACAGGGTAGAAGCTCCTACGAGCAGTACTTC

V: TRBV5-1
J: TRBJ1-5
size: .
D: TRBD1
CDR3: CASSLGTGWNQPQHF
DNA: TGCGCCAGCAGCTTGGGGACAGGGTGGAATCAGCCCCAGCATTTT

V: TRBV7-9
J: TRBJ2-7
size: .
D: TRBD2
CDR3: CASSLVGGGYEQYF
DNA: TGTGCCAGCAGCTTAGTTGGGGGGGGCTACGAGCAGTACTTC

V: TRBV30
J: TRBJ2-2
size: few
D: .
CDR3: CASSITNTGELFF
DNA: TGTGCCAGTAGTATAACGAACACCGGGGAGCTGTTTTTT

V: TRBV5-4
J: TRBJ2-7
size: .
D: .
CDR3: CASSDGGYPPGQYF
DNA: TGTGCCAGCAGCGATGGGGGGTACCCCCCGGGGCAGTACTTC

V: TRBV9
J: TRBJ2-5
size: .
D: TRBD1
CDR3: CASSGKHTGGRETQYF
DNA: TGTGCCAGCAGCGGGAAACATACAGGGGGCCGAGAGACCCAGTACTTC

V: TRBV7-9
J: TRBJ2-1
size: few
D: TRBD1
CDR3: CASSWDSSYNEQFF
DNA: TGTGCCAGCAGCTGGGACAGCTCCTACAATGAGCAGTTCTTC

V: TRBV27
J: TRBJ2-1
size: .
D: .
CDR3: CASSITSNEQFF
DNA: TGTGCCAGCAGTATAACTAGCAACGAGCAGTTCTTC

V: TRBV7-3
J: TRBJ2-3
size: .
D: .
CDR3: CASSYDSDTDTQYF
DNA: TGTGCCAGCAGCTACGACTCAGACACAGATACGCAGTATTTT

V: TRBV6-5
J: TRBJ2-7
size: .
D: TRBD2
CDR3: CASGRALYEQYF
DNA: TGTGCCAGCGGGAGGGCCCTCTACGAGCAGTACTTC

V: TRBV7-6
J: TRBJ2-3
size: .
D: TRBD2
CDR3: CASSLAGLAGDFTDTQYF
DNA: TGTGCCAGCAGCTTAGCAGGACTAGCGGGAGATTTTACAGATACGCAGTATTTT

V: TRBV9
J: TRBJ2-1
size: few
D: TRBD1
CDR3: CASSVNPDRGSSYNEQFF
DNA: TGTGCCAGCAGCGTAAACCCTGACAGGGGAAGCTCCTACAATGAGCAGTTCTTC